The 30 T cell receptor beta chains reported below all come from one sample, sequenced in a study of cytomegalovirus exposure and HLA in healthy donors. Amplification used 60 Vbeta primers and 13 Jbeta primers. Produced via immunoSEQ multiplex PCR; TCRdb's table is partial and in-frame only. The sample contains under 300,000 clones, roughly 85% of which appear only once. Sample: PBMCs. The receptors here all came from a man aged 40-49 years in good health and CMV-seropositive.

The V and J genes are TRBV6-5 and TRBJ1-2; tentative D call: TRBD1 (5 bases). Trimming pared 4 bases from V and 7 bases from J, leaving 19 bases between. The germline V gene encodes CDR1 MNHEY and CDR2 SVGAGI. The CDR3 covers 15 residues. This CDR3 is CASSFDSHARGGYTF. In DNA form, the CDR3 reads TGTGCCAGCAGTTTTGACAGCCACGCGCGCGGTGGCTACACCTTC.

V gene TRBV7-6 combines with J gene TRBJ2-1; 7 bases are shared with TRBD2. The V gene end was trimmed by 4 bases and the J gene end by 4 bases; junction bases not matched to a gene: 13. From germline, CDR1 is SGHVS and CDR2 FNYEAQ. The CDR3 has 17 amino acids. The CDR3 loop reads CASSWVAGEQIYNEQFF. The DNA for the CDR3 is TGTGCCAGCAGCTGGGTTGCGGGAGAGCAGATATACAATGAGCAGTTCTTC. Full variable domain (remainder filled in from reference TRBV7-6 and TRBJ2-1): GAGVSQSPRYKVTKRGQDVALRCDPISGHVSLYWYRQALGQGPEFLTYFNYEAQQDKSGLPNDRFSAERPEGSISTLTIQRTEQRDSAMYRCASSWVAGEQIYNEQFFGPGTRLTVL.

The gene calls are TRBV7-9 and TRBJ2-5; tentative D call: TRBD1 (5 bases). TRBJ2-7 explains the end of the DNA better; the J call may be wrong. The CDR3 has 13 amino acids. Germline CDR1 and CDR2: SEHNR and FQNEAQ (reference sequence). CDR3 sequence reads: CASRGTGSYEQYF. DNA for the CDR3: TGTGCCAGCAGGGGAACAGGATCCTACGAGCAGTACTTC.

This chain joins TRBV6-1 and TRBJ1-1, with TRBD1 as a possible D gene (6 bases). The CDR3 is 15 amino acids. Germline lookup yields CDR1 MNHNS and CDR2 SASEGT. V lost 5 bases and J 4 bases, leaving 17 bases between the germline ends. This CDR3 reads CASSTSFGQSTEAFF. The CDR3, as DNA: TGTGCCAGCAGTACCTCTTTCGGACAGTCCACTGAAGCTTTCTTT.

The CDR3 loop reads CASSPGLAGVSSYEQYF. The CDR3 DNA reads as TGTGCCAGCAGTCCAGGACTAGCGGGAGTCAGCTCCTACGAGCAGTACTTC. The chain employs TRBV28 and TRBJ2-7; 13 bases map to TRBD2. V trimming: 5 bases; J trimming: 0 bases; junction bases outside the gene matches: 7. The CDR3 is 17 residues long. From germline, CDR1 is MDHEN and CDR2 SYDVKM.

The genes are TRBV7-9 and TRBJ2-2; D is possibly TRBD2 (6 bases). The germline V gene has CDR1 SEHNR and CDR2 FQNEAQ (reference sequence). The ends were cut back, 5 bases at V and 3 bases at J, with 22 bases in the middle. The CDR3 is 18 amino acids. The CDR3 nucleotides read TGTGCCAGCAGCCCTTGGGGGGAACAGACTGGGGACACCGGGGAGCTGTTTTTT. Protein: CASSPWGEQTGDTGELFF.

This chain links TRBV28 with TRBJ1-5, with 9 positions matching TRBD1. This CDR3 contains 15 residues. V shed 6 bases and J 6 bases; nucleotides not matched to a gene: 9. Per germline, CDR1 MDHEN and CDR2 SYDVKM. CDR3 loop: CASSNYRGRLQPQHF. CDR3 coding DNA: TGTGCCAGCAGCAACTACAGGGGGCGCCTTCAGCCCCAGCATTTT.

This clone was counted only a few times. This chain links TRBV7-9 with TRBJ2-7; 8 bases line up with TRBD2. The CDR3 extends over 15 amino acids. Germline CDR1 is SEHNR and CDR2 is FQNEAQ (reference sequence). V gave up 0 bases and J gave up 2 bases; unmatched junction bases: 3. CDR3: CASSLASGNPYEQYF. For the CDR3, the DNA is TGTGCCAGCAGCTTAGCTAGCGGGAACCCCTACGAGCAGTACTTC.

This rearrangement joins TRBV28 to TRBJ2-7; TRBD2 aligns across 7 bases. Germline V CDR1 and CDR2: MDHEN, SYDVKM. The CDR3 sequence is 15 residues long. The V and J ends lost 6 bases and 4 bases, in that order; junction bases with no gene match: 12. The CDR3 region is CASSLRLGGRYEQYF. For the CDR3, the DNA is TGTGCCAGCAGCCTCCGGTTGGGCGGGAGATACGAGCAGTACTTC.

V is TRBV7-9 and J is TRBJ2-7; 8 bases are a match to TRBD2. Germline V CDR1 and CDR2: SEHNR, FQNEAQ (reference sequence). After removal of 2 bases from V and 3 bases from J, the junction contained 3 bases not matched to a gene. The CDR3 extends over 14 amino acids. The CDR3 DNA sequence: TGTGCCAGCAGCTTACGGGGGGGCGGCTACGAGCAGTACTTC. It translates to CASSLRGGGYEQYF.

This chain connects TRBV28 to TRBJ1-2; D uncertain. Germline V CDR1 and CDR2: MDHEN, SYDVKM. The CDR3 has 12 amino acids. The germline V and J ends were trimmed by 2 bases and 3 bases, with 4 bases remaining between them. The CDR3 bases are TGTGCCAGCAGTTTACTCTACTATGGCTACACCTTC. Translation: CASSLLYYGYTF.

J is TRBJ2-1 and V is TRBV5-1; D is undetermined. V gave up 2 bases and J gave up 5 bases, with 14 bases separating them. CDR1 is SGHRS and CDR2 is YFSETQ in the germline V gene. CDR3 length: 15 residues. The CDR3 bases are TGCGCCAGCAGCTTCGGTGGGCTGTCGGACAATGAGCAGTTCTTC. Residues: CASSFGGLSDNEQFF.

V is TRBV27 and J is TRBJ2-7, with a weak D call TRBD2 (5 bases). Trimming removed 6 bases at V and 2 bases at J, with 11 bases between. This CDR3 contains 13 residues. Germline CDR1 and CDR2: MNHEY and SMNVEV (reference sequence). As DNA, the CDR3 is TGTGCCAGCAGCACACTAGAGGCCTACGAGCAGTACTTC. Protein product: CASSTLEAYEQYF.

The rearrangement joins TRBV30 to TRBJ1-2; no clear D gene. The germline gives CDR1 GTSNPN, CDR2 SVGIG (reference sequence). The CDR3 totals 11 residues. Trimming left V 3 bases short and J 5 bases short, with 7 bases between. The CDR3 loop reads CAWREVYGYTF. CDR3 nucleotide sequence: TGTGCCTGGAGGGAGGTTTATGGCTACACCTTC.

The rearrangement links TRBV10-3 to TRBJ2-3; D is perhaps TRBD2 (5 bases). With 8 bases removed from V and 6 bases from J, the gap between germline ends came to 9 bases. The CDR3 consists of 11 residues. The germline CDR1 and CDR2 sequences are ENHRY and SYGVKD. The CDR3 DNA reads TGTGCCATCGGGATAGCGGATACGCAGTATTTT. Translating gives CAIGIADTQYF.

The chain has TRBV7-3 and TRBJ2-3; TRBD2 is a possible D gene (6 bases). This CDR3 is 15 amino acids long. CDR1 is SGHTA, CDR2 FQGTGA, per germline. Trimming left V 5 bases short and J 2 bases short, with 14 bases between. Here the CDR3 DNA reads TGTGCCAGCAGCCCGTCGGGACTTCACACAGATACGCAGTATTTT. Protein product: CASSPSGLHTDTQYF. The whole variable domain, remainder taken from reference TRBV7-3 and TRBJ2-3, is GAGVSQTPSNKVTEKGKYVELRCDPISGHTALYWYRQSLGQGPEFLIYFQGTGAADDSGLPNDRFFAVRPEGSVSTLKIQRTERGDSAVYLCASSPSGLHTDTQYFGPGTRLTVL.

The CDR3 reads CSVYPAGGTTYEQYF. The CDR3 bases are TGCAGCGTTTATCCAGCGGGAGGAACGACCTACGAGCAGTACTTC. V and J are TRBV29-1 and TRBJ2-7; 9 bases fit TRBD2. Germline CDR1 and CDR2: SQVTM and ANQGSEA. The CDR3 totals 15 residues. Trimming cost V 5 bases and J 2 bases; bases outside gene matches: 10.

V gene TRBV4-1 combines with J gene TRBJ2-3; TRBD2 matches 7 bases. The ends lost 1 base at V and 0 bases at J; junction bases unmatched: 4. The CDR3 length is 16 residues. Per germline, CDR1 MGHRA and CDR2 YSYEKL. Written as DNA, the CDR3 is TGCGCCAGCAGCCAAGTGGGAGGGTCTAGCACAGATACGCAGTATTTT. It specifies CASSQVGGSSTDTQYF.

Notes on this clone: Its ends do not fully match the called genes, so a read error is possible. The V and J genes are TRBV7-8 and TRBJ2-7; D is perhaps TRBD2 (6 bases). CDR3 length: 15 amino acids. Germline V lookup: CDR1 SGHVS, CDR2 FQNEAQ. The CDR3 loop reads CASSLKQPGLYGQYF. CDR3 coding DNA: TGTGCCAGCAGCTTAAAACAGCCGGGACTCTACGGGCAGTACTTC.

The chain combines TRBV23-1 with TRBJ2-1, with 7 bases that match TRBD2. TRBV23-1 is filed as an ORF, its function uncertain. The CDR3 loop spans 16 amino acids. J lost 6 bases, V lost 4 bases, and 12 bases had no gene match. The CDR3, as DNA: TGCGCCAGCAGTCGAACCCAGCGGGGAAAGATCAATGAGCAGTTCTTC. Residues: CASSRTQRGKINEQFF.

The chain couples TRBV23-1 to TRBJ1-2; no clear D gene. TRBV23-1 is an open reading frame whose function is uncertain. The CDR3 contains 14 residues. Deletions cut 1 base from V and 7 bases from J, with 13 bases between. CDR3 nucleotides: TGCGCCAGCAGTCAATGGAGACGAGACGTTGGCTACACCTTC. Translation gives CASSQWRRDVGYTF.

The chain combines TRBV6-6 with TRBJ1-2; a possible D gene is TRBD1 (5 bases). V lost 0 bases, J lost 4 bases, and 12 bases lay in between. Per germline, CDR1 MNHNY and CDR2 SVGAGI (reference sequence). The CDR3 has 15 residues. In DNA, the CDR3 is TGTGCCAGCAGTTACTCGATGGGGGGAAGCTATGGCTACACCTTC. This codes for CASSYSMGGSYGYTF.

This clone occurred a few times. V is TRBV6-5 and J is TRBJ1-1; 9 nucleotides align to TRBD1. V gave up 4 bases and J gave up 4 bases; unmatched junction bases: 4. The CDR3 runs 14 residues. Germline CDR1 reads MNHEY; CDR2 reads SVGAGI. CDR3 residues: CASSWGQGSTEAFF. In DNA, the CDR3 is TGTGCCAGCAGTTGGGGACAGGGAAGCACTGAAGCTTTCTTT.

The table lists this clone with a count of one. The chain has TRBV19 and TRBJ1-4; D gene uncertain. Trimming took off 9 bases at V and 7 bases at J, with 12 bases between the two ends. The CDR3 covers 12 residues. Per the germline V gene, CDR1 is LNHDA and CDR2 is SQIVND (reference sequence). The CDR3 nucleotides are TGTGCCAGCAGTGAGCTAGGTGAAAAACTGTTTTTT. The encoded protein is CASSELGEKLFF.

Here the CDR3 DNA reads TGTGCCAGCTCACCACCGGTCGGGACAGGGGGAGTCTACGAGCAGTACTTC. Translated: CASSPPVGTGGVYEQYF. The rearrangement links TRBV18 to TRBJ2-7, with TRBD1 identical over 11 bases. Germline trimming cut 0 bases from V and 3 bases from J; bases unmatched to any gene: 7. CDR3 length: 17 residues. CDR1 and CDR2 from the germline V gene are KGHSH and LQKENI.

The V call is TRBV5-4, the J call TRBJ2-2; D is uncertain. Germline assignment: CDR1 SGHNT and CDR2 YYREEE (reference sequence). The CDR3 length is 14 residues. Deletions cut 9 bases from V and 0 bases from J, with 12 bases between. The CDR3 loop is CATAIGPNTGELFF. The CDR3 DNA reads TGTGCCACCGCCATTGGGCCGAACACCGGGGAGCTGTTTTTT.

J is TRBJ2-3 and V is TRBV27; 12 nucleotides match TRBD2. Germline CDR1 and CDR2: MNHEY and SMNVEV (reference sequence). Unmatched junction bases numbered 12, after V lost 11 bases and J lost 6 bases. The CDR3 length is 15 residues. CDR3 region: CAPPPTSGSVDTQYF. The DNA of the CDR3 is TGTGCCCCGCCCCCGACTAGCGGGAGTGTGGATACGCAGTATTTT.

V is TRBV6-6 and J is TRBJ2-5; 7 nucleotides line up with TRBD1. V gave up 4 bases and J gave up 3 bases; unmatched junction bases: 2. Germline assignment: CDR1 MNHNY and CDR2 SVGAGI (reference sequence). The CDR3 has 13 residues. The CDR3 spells CASSFTGEETQYF. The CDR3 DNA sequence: TGTGCCAGCAGTTTTACAGGGGAAGAGACCCAGTACTTC.

CDR3 in DNA: TGTGCCAGCACCCCTCTTGGTTACAAGAACACCGGGGAGCTGTTTTTT. It is translated as CASTPLGYKNTGELFF. The gene calls are TRBV7-8 and TRBJ2-2, with unresolved D. The CDR3 is 16 residues long. Germline CDR1 reads SGHVS; CDR2 reads FQNEAQ. V gave up 7 bases and J gave up 1 base, with 16 bases separating them.

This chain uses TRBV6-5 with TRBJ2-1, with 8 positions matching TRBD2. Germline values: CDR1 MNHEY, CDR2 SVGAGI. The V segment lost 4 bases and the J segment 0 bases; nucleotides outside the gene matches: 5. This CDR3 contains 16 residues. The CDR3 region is CASSLGLVGSYNEQFF. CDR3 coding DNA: TGTGCCAGCAGTTTGGGACTAGTCGGCTCCTACAATGAGCAGTTCTTC.